This note documents a single T cell receptor beta chain sequence. The antigen remains unidentified. This sample was included in a study of T cells after yellow fever vaccination. General study findings and limits: Post-booster samples contained most primary-vaccination clones (approximately 95% CD4, 70% to 90% CD8). Of the clonotypes, a small share occurred in both CD4 and CD8 compartments.

V was clipped by 0 bases and J by 7 bases, with 12 bases between them. The germline V gene encodes CDR1 LGHNA and CDR2 YSLEER. The CDR3 consists of 15 residues. Making TCR cDNA involved 5'RACE template switching, which added UMIs and a universal primer site. TCRdb fed the 5' RACE reads into MiXCR, producing one record per CDR3 protein. The data contain around 250,000 distinct CDR3 sequences, 5.2% of them singletons. This chain uses TRBV4-3 with TRBJ2-2, with a weak D call TRBD2 (6 bases). The sequence derives from a man between 18 and 35 years old who received the YFV17D yellow fever vaccine. Material: CD4+ T cells sorted from PBMCs, obtained on the day of the yellow fever booster vaccination. The CDR3: CASSQDSKGGGELFF. For the CDR3, the DNA is TGCGCCAGCAGCCAAGATTCGAAGGGAGGCGGGGAGCTGTTTTTT.